Detailed here is one T cell receptor beta chain. Its antigen has not been determined. One base away there is no much larger clone; base qualities are not given. These data are taken from a study of blood T cell repertoires in COVID-19 (TCRdb year 2020). Regarding the study in general: The collaborator samples originated in the United States, Italy and Spain and spanned the acute and convalescent phases of COVID-19. The prospective study material was composed of cDNA or gDNA derived from T cells, B-cell-depleted T cells, or PBMCs. Nearly every sample came with metadata listing a de-identified subject ID, COVID-19 status, age in years and sex. Subjects who had been exposed to COVID-19, were actively infected with it, or had recovered from it provided the deeply sampled blood TCRbeta repertoires that made up the dataset. The repertoires were released in a freely available public database meant as a resource for research on the immune response to SARS-CoV-2. Where available, HLA class I and class II types were taken from metadata supplied by the sample provider and were not determined by assay-based typing. Samples were obtained from the ongoing ImmuneRACE study (first 160 participants) and from 1,254 subjects provided by 6 global collaborators. The study at large found these results: How much clinical and demographic metadata was included differed by source and by participant, and the metadata was provided uncurated.

The germline V end is reduced by 0 bases and the J end by 6 bases; junction bases left unmatched: 1. The germline V gene yields SGDLS for CDR1 and YYNGEE for CDR2. The CDR3 goes from the cysteine to the phenylalanine over 14 residues. Kept here is only the CDR3 DNA, which spans 42 bases and is read in frame from base 1. The collaborating institutions used their own protocols to collect whole blood in K2EDTA tubes. For TCRbeta analysis, collaborator samples were shipped as frozen whole blood, as isolated PBMCs, or as DNA extracted from either sample type. TCRbeta CDR3 regions were amplified from genomic DNA using the immunoSEQ Assay, a bias-controlled multiplex PCR. Regarding the original processing steps: Nucleated cell counts per sample were estimated from amplification of reference gene primers within the assay. To quantify the absolute abundance of each unique TCRbeta CDR3 rearrangement, sequence reads were collapsed and filtered. For each sample, productive Simpson clonality was calculated by taking the square root of Simpson's diversity index across productive rearrangements. The table comes from immuneACCESS by way of TCRdb, which keeps in-frame sequences with V and J called. Part of the clones is missing from these tables; in studies checked, under half for an unresolved V gene and the rest for unknown reasons. The DNA was the basis for D and trimming; V, J and clone size are from that table. The sample records some 90,000 clones, roughly 80% of which are singletons. 9.5% to 12% of the sample rests with the top ten.

Sequencing was done on a sample of peripheral blood. This receptor was taken from a human donor in a cohort sampled during active COVID-19. The sequence is built from TRBV9 and TRBJ2-7, with TRBD2 matching 12 junction bases. The nucleotide sequence is TGTGCCAGCAGCGTAGAACTAGCGGGAGGCGAGCAGTACTTC. It translates as CASSVELAGGEQYF. The full variable domain, completed from the reference TRBV9 and TRBJ2-7 proteins outside the CDR3, reads DSGVTQTPKHLITATGQRVTLRCSPRSGDLSVYWYQQSLDQGLQFLIQYYNGEERAKGNILERFSAQQFPDLHSELNLSSLELGDSALYFCASSVELAGGEQYFGPGTRLTVT.